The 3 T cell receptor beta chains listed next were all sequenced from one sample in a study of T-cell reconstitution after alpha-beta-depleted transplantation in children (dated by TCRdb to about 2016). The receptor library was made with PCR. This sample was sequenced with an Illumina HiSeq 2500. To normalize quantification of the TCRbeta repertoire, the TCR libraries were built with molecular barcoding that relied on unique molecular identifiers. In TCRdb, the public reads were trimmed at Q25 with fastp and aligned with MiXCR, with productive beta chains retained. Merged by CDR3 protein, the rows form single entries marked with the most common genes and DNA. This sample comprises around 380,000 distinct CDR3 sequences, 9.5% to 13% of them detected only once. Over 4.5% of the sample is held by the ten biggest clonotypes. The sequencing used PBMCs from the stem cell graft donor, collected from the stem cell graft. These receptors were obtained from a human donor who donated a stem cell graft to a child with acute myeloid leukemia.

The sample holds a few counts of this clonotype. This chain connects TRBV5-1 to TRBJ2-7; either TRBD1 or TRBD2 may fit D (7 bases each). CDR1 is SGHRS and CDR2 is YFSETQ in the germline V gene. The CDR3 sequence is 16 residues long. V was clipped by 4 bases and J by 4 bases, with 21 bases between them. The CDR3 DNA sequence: TGCGCCAGCAGCCCCGACACCACAGGGGAGGGATACGAGCAGTACTTC. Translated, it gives CASSPDTTGEGYEQYF.

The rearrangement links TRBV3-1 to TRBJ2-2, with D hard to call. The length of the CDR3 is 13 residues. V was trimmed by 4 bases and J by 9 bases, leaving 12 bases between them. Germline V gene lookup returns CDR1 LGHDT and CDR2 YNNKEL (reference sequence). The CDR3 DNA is TGTGCCAGCAGCCGAACATCGGACCGGGAGCTGTTTTTT. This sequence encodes CASSRTSDRELFF.

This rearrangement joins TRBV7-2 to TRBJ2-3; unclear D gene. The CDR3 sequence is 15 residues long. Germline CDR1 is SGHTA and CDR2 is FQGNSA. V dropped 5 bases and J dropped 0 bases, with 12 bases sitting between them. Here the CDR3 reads CASSLPASSTDTQYF. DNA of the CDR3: TGTGCCAGCAGCCTGCCGGCCTCTAGCACAGATACGCAGTATTTT.